The sequence of this T cell receptor beta chain was determined in a study of T cells in Graves' hyperthyroidism and ophthalmopathy. The wider study: Peripheral blood was secured at the point of initial diagnosis, before any treatment.

Hyperthyroidism had been newly diagnosed in patients aged 18 to 65, and its duration was under 2 months. Patients showing uncontrolled infection, other autoimmune disease, pregnancy or lactation were ineligible. The diagnoses drew upon clinical symptoms, serum thyroxine and TRAb, thyroid ultrasound and orbital computed tomography. Amplified TCR beta CDR3 regions derived from RNA transcripts. RT-PCR in the first round (using the HTBI primer set) targeted the TCR CDR3. From the multiplex PCR reads, TCRdb called clonotypes with MiXCR, one entry per CDR3 protein. The sample shows roughly 750,000 distinct CDR3 sequences, roughly 15% of them seen only once. The sample holds many counts of this clonotype. This CDR3 has 14 residues. Germline CDR1 and CDR2: LNHDA and SQIVND (reference sequence). Germline trimming cut 10 bases from V and 2 bases from J; bases unmatched to any gene: 10.

Specimen: blood. J is TRBJ2-7 and V is TRBV19; 8 bases line up with TRBD1. The clonotype comes from a man between 18 and 35 years old with Graves' hyperthyroidism. The DNA of the CDR3 is TGTGCCACAAGGAGGGAACAGGGGGCCTACGAGCAGTACTTC. It is translated as CATRREQGAYEQYF.